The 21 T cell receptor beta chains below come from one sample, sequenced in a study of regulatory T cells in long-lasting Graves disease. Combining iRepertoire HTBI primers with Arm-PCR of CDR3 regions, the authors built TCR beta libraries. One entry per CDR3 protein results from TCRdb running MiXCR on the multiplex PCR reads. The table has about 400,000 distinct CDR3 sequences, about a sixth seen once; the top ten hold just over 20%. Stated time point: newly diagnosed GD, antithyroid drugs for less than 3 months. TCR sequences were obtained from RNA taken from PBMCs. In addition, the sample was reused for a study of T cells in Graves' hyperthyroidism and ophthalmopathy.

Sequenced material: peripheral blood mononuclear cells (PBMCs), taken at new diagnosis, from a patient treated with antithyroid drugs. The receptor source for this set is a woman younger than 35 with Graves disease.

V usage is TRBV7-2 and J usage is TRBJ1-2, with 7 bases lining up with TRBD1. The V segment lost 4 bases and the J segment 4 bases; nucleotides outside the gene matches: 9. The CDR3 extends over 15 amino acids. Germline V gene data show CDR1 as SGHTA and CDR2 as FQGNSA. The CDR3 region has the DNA TGTGCCAGCAGCTCCCGACGGACAGGAGTCTATGGCTACACCTTC. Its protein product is CASSSRRTGVYGYTF. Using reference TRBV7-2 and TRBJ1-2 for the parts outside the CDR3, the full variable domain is GAGVSQSPSNKVTEKGKDVELRCDPISGHTALYWYRQSLGQGLEFLIYFQGNSAPDKSGLPSDRFSAERTGGSVSTLTIQRTQQEDSAVYLCASSSRRTGVYGYTFGSGTRLTVV.

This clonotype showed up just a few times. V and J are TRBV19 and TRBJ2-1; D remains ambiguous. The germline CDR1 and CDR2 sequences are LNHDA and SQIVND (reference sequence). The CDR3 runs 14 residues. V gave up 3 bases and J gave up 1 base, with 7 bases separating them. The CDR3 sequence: CASSMWRSYNEQFF. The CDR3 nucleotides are TGTGCCAGTAGTATGTGGAGATCCTACAATGAGCAGTTCTTC. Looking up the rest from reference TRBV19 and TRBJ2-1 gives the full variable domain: DGGITQSPKYLFRKEGQNVTLSCEQNLNHDAMYWYRQDPGQGLRLIYYSQIVNDFQKGDIAEGYSVSREKKESFPLTVTSAQKNPTAFYLCASSMWRSYNEQFFGPGTRLTVL.

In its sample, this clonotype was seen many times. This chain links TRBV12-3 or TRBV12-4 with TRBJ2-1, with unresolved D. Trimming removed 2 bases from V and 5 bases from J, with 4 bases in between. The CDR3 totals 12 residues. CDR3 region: CASSLIHNEQFF. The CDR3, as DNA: TGTGCCAGCAGTTTAATACACAATGAGCAGTTCTTC.

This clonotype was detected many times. CDR3 in DNA: TGTGCCAGCACCCTCCCCCGGGTATGGGGGAAACAAGAGACCCAGTACTTC. Translation gives CASTLPRVWGKQETQYF. The rearrangement joins TRBV28 to TRBJ2-5; D is tentatively TRBD1 or TRBD2 (5 bases each). V was pared by 7 bases and J by 2 bases, with 23 bases between. Germline lookup yields CDR1 MDHEN and CDR2 SYDVKM. The CDR3 covers 17 residues.

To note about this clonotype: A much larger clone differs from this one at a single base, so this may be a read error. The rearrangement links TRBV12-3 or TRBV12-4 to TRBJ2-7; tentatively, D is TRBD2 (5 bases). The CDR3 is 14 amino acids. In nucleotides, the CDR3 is TGTGCCAGCAGTTTAACCCACGGGGTCTACGGGCAGTACTTC. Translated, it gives CASSLTHGVYGQYF.

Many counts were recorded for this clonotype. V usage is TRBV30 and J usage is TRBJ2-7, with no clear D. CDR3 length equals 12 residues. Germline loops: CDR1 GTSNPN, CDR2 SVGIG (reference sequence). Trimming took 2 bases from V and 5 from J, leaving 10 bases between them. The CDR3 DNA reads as TGTGCCTGGAGTCACACGAACCACGAGCAGTACTTC. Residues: CAWSHTNHEQYF.

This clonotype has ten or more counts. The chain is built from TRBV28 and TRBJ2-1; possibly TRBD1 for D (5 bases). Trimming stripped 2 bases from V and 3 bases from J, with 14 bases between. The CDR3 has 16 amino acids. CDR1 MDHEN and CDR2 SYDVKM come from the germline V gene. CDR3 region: CASSLRPGNNYNEQFF. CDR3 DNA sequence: TGTGCCAGCAGTTTAAGGCCAGGGAATAACTACAATGAGCAGTTCTTC.

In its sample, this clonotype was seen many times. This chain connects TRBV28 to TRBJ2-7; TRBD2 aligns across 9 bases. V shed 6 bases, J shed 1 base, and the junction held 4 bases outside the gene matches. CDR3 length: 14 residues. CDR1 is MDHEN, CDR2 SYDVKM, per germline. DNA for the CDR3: TGTGCCAGCAGCTTGGGACTAGCTTCCTACGAGCAGTACTTC. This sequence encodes CASSLGLASYEQYF.

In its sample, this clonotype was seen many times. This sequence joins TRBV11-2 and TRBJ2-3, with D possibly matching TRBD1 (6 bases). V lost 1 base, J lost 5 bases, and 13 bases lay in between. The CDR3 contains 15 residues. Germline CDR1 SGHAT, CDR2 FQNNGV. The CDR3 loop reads CASSLGPTRGDTQYF. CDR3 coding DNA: TGTGCCAGCAGCTTAGGGCCCACCAGGGGAGATACGCAGTATTTT.

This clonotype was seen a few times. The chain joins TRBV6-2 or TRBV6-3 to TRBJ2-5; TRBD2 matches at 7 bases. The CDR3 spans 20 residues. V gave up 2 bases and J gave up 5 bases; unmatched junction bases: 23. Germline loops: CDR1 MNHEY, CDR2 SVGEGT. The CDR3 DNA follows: TGTGCCAGCAGTTACACCACTGGGCTAGCGGTACTCCCCTCGAAGGAGACCCAGTACTTC. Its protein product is CASSYTTGLAVLPSKETQYF.

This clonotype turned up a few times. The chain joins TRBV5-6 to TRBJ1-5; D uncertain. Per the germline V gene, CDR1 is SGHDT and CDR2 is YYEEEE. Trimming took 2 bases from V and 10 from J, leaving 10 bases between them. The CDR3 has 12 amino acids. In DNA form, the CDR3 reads TGTGCCAGCAGCTTTCGGATGGGTCCCCAGCATTTT. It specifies CASSFRMGPQHF.

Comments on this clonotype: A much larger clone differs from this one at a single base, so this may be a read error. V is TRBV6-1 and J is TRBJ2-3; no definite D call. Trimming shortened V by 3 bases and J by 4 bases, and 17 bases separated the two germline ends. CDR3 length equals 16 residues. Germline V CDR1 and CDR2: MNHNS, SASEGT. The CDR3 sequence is CASSESQPRTPDTQYF. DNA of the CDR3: TGTGCCAGCAGTGAGTCACAACCTCGAACTCCAGATACGCAGTATTTT.

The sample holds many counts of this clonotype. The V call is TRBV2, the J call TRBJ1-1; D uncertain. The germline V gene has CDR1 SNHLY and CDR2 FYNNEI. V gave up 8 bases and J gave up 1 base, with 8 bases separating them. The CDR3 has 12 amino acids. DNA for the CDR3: TGTGCCAGCGGCAGAGAGAACACTGAAGCTTTCTTT. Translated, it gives CASGRENTEAFF.

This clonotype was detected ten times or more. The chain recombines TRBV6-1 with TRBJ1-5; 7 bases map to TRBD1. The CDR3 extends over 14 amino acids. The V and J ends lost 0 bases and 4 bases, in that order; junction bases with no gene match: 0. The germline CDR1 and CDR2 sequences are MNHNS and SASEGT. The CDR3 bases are TGTGCCAGCAGTGAAGCGACAGGGAATCAGCCCCAGCATTTT. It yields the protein CASSEATGNQPQHF.

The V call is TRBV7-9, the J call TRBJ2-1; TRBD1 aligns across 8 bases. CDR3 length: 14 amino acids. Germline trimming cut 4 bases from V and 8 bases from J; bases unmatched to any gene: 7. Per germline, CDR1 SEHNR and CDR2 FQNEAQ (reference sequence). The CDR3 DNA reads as TGTGCCAGCAGCTCAGCAGGGGGCACGGATGAGCAGTTCTTC. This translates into CASSSAGGTDEQFF.

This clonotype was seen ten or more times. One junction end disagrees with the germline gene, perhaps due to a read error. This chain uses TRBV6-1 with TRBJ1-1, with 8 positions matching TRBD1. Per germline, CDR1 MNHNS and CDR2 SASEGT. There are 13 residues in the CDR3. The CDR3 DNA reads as TGTGCCAGCAGCCCTTCGACAGGGGCTGACGCTTTCTTT. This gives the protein CASSPSTGADAFF.

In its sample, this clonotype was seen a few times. As DNA, the CDR3 is TGCAGCGTTGAGGGACAGGGGGACAGCGAGCAGTACTTC. It encodes CSVEGQGDSEQYF. V and J are TRBV29-1 and TRBJ2-7; 11 bases map to TRBD1. Germline loops: CDR1 SQVTM, CDR2 ANQGSEA. CDR3 length equals 13 residues. With V trimmed by 3 bases and J by 6 bases, 4 bases remained unmatched.

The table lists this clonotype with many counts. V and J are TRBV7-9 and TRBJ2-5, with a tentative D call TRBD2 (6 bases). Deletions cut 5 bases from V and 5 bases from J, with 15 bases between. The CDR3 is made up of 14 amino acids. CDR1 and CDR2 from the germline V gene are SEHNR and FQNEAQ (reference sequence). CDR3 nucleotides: TGTGCCAGCAGCCCGGCTCGGGGGACGGAGACCCAGTACTTC. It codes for CASSPARGTETQYF.

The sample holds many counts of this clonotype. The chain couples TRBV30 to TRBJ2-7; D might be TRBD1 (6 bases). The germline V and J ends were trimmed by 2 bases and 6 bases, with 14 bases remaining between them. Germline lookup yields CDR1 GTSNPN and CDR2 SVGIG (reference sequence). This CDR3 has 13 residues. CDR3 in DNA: TGTGCCTGGAGTAACACAGGGCCGGGCGAGCAGTACTTC. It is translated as CAWSNTGPGEQYF.

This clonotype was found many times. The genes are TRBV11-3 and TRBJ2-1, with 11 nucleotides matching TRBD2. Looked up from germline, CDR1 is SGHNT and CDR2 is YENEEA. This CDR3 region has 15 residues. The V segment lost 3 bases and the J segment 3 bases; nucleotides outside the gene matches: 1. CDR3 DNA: TGTGCCAGCAGCTTGGGACTAGCGGACTACAATGAGCAGTTCTTC. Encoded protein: CASSLGLADYNEQFF.

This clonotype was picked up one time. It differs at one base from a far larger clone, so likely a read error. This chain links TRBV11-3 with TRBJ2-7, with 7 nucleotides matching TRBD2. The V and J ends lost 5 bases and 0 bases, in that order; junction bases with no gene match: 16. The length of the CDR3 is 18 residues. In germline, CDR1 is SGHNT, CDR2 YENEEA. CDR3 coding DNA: TGTGCCAGCAGCCGCAGCGACCCTAGCGGAGGCGCCTCCTACGAGCAGTACTTC. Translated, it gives CASSRSDPSGGASYEQYF.